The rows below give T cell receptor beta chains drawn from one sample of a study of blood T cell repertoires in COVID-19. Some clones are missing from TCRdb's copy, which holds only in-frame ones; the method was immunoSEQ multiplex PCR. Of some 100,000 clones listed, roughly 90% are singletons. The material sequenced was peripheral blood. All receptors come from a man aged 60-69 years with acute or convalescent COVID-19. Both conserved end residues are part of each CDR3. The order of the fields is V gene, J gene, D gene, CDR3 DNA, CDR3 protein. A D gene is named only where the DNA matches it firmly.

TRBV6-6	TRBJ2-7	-	TGTGCCAGCAGTAGGGTTAGCGGAAGCCGGGACGAGCAGTACTTC	CASSRVSGSRDEQYF
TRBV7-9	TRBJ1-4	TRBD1	TGTGCCAGCAGCCCACGGACAGGGGGCGATAATAATGAAAAACTGTTTTTT	CASSPRTGGDNNEKLFF
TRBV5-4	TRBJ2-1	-	TGTGCCAGCAGCTTGCCACGATGGACTACGAACAATGAGCAGTTCTTC	CASSLPRWTTNNEQFF
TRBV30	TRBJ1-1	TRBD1	TGTGCCTGGAGACAGGGGATAAACACTGAAGCTTTCTTT	CAWRQGINTEAFF
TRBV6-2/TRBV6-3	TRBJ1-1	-	TGTGCCAGCAGTGGGGGACAGAACACTGAAGCTTTCTTT	CASSGGQNTEAFF
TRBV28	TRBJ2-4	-	TGTGCCAGCACCAAGGACAGAGGGTGGGAAAACATTCAGTACTTC	CASTKDRGWENIQYF
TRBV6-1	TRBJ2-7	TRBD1	TGTGCCAGCAGTGAACTGCCGGGACAGCCTAGGGGCGAGCAGTACTTC	CASSELPGQPRGEQYF
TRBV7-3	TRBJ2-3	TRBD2	TGTGCCAGCAGCCCGGGACTAGCGGCAGATACGCAGTATTTT	CASSPGLAADTQYF
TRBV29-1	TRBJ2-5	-	TGCAGCGGCCTACCGGACATCCAAGAGACCCAGTACTTC	CSGLPDIQETQYF
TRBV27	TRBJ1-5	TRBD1	TGTGCCAGCAGTTTAGGGACAGGGGCGGGGCAGCCCCAGCATTTT	CASSLGTGAGQPQHF
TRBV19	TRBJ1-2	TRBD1	TGTGCCAGCCGGGACAGGGGGCGATTCGATGGCTACACCTTC	CASRDRGRFDGYTF